Shown below are 22 T cell receptor beta chains from a single sample sequenced in a study of shared clonotypes between healthy human individuals. Repertoires were generated with immunoSEQ multiplex PCR, while TCRdb's copy carries only in-frame clones and drops some. The sample lists roughly 2.5 million clones, roughly 92% occurring once. Material: naive CD4+ T cells sorted from blood. Subset denoted: CD45RA+ positively selected. These receptors originate from a young man in good health.

Only one count was recorded for this clone. The chain links TRBV5-1 to TRBJ2-5, with D perhaps matching TRBD1 or TRBD2 (6 bases each). V lost 2 bases, J lost 2 bases, and 19 bases lay in between. CDR3 length: 17 amino acids. Looked up from germline, CDR1 is SGHRS and CDR2 is YFSETQ. The CDR3 loop is CASSLDGGLGTQETQYF. The CDR3 DNA is TGCGCCAGCAGCTTAGATGGGGGGCTTGGAACTCAAGAGACCCAGTACTTC.

The chain uses TRBV5-4 and TRBJ2-7, with D perhaps TRBD2 (6 bases). This CDR3 spans 15 amino acids. Germline values: CDR1 SGHNT, CDR2 YYREEE (reference sequence). V was clipped by 4 bases and J by 5 bases, with 19 bases between them. Here the CDR3 DNA reads TGTGCCAGCAGCCCCTCCGCGGGCGGGATGAACGAGCAGTACTTC. This gives the protein CASSPSAGGMNEQYF. Supplemented by reference TRBV5-4 and TRBJ2-7, the full variable domain reads ETGVTQSPTHLIKTRGQQVTLRCSSQSGHNTVSWYQQALGQGPQFIFQYYREEENGRGNFPPRFSGLQFPNYSSELNVNALELDDSALYLCASSPSAGGMNEQYFGPGTRLTVT.

V usage is TRBV5-1 and J usage is TRBJ2-7; either TRBD1 or TRBD2 may supply D (6 bases each). The germline gives CDR1 SGHRS, CDR2 YFSETQ. The CDR3 runs 15 residues. The V gene lost 1 base and the J gene lost 5 bases, with 16 bases spanning the gap. CDR3 DNA: TGCGCCAGCAGCTTGACGTTACAGGGAGGCGACGAGCAGTACTTC. The encoded protein is CASSLTLQGGDEQYF. Filled out from reference TRBV5-1 and TRBJ2-7, the complete variable domain reads KAGVTQTPRYLIKTRGQQVTLSCSPISGHRSVSWYQQTPGQGLQFLFEYFSETQRNKGNFPGRFSGRQFSNSRSEMNVSTLELGDSALYLCASSLTLQGGDEQYFGPGTRLTVT.

The chain employs TRBV2 and TRBJ2-5; TRBD2 is a possible D gene (5 bases). V dropped 6 bases and J dropped 12 bases, with 20 bases sitting between them. This CDR3 is 13 amino acids long. The germline V gene encodes CDR1 SNHLY and CDR2 FYNNEI. CDR3 DNA sequence: TGTGCCAGCAGGCGTGACGGGGTCCCCAGCGAGTACTTC. This gives the protein CASRRDGVPSEYF. Full variable domain (remainder filled in from reference TRBV2 and TRBJ2-5): EPEVTQTPSHQVTQMGQEVILRCVPISNHLYFYWYRQILGQKVEFLVSFYNNEISEKSEIFDDQFSVERPDGSNFTLKIRSTKLEDSAMYFCASRRDGVPSEYFGPGTRLLVL.

J is TRBJ1-6 and V is TRBV7-9; no definite D call. This CDR3 has 15 residues. Germline loops: CDR1 SEHNR, CDR2 FQNEAQ (reference sequence). V was trimmed by 1 base and J by 6 bases, leaving 10 bases between them. CDR3 coding DNA: TGTGCCAGCAGCTTAGTTCCAGGCCCTAATTCACCCCTCCACTTT. This encodes CASSLVPGPNSPLHF.

V is TRBV11-2 and J is TRBJ2-4, with 7 bases aligning to TRBD1. Germline V gives CDR1 SGHAT, CDR2 FQNNGV. CDR3 size: 15 residues. Trimming removed 5 bases from V and 0 bases from J; junction bases left unmatched: 4. In nucleotides, the CDR3 is TGTGCCAGCAGCCGGGACAGAGGAGCCAAAAACATTCAGTACTTC. Amino acid sequence: CASSRDRGAKNIQYF.

The table lists this clone with a count of one. This sequence joins TRBV18 and TRBJ1-4, with 9 bases that match TRBD1. This CDR3 spans 15 amino acids. The germline CDR1 and CDR2 sequences are KGHSH and LQKENI. The V segment lost 5 bases and the J segment 7 bases; nucleotides outside the gene matches: 8. The CDR3 DNA follows: TGTGCCAGCTCAGCCGGGACAGGGATTGGTGAAAAACTGTTTTTT. It is translated as CASSAGTGIGEKLFF.

The rearrangement uses TRBV25-1 and TRBJ2-7; D call uncertain. Germline V gives CDR1 MGHDK, CDR2 SYGVNS. Trimming removed 11 bases from V and 9 bases from J, with 11 bases in between. This CDR3 has 9 residues. The chain's CDR3 is CAHVTGQYF. CDR3 DNA sequence: TGTGCCCACGTGACTGGGCAGTACTTC.

A word on this clone: Other DNA sequences within the sample encode an identical CDR3. The rearrangement links TRBV30 to TRBJ1-2, with D perhaps matching TRBD1 (5 bases). The CDR3 extends over 13 amino acids. Per germline, CDR1 GTSNPN and CDR2 SVGIG (reference sequence). V lost 4 bases and J 2 bases, leaving 11 bases between the germline ends. This chain's CDR3 is CAWTRDGNYGYTF. The CDR3 region has the DNA TGTGCCTGGACCCGGGACGGCAACTATGGCTACACCTTC.

In DNA, the CDR3 is TGCGCCAGCAGCGGACAGGGGCAATCTAACTATGGCTACACCTTC. It codes for CASSGQGQSNYGYTF. The genes are TRBV5-1 and TRBJ1-2; TRBD1 aligns across 9 bases. Germline V lookup: CDR1 SGHRS, CDR2 YFSETQ. V shed 4 bases, J shed 0 bases, and the junction held 4 bases outside the gene matches. CDR3 size: 15 residues.

The chain joins TRBV10-3 to TRBJ2-3; the D gene is possibly TRBD2 (6 bases). Germline CDR1 is ENHRY and CDR2 is SYGVKD. This CDR3 has 14 amino acids. The ends were cut back, 6 bases at V and 2 bases at J, with 12 bases in the middle. The CDR3 DNA is TGTGCCATCAGCAGACTAGTCACCACAGATACGCAGTATTTT. Protein product: CAISRLVTTDTQYF.

This chain uses TRBV30 with TRBJ2-7; D gene uncertain. Germline V gives CDR1 GTSNPN, CDR2 SVGIG (reference sequence). The CDR3 loop spans 14 amino acids. Trimming took off 3 bases at V and 2 bases at J, with 14 bases between the two ends. CDR3 sequence: CAWRSLGRTYEQYF. CDR3 DNA: TGTGCCTGGAGGTCTCTGGGCAGAACCTACGAGCAGTACTTC. Using reference TRBV30 and TRBJ2-7 for the parts outside the CDR3, the full variable domain is SQTIHQWPATLVQPVGSPLSLECTVEGTSNPNLYWYRQAAGRGLQLLFYSVGIGQISSEVPQNLSASRPQDRQFILSSKKLLLSDSGFYLCAWRSLGRTYEQYFGPGTRLTVT.

The V and J genes are TRBV5-1 and TRBJ2-3; 13 bases align to TRBD2. Germline loops: CDR1 SGHRS, CDR2 YFSETQ. Trimming at V came to 5 bases and at J to 4 bases, leaving 7 bases not matched to a gene. This CDR3 spans 16 amino acids. The CDR3 reads CASRLLAGGPADTQYF. The CDR3 DNA reads TGCGCCAGCAGGTTACTAGCGGGGGGGCCAGCAGATACGCAGTATTTT.

The J gene is TRBJ1-5, the V gene TRBV18; unclear D gene. Germline lookup yields CDR1 KGHSH and CDR2 LQKENI. The CDR3 contains 14 residues. Trimming stripped 4 bases from V and 4 bases from J, with 11 bases between. DNA for the CDR3: TGTGCCAGCTCACTAGAAGTCGGGAATCAGCCCCAGCATTTT. This translates into CASSLEVGNQPQHF.

CDR3 residues: CASSPGRRGLDEQYF. In DNA, the CDR3 is TGTGCCAGCTCACCGGGGCGCAGGGGGTTGGACGAGCAGTACTTC. The J gene is TRBJ2-7, the V gene TRBV18; 7 bases line up with TRBD1. Trimming removed 3 bases from V and 5 bases from J; junction bases left unmatched: 10. The CDR3 length is 15 residues. The V gene's germline CDR1 is KGHSH and CDR2 LQKENI. The full variable domain, rest sourced from reference TRBV18 and TRBJ2-7, is NAGVMQNPRHLVRRRGQEARLRCSPMKGHSHVYWYRQLPEEGLKFMVYLQKENIIDESGMPKERFSAEFPKEGPSILRIQQVVRGDSAAYFCASSPGRRGLDEQYFGPGTRLTVT.

This clone appeared once. This chain uses TRBV5-8 with TRBJ2-3, with D unresolved. In germline, CDR1 is SGHTS, CDR2 YDEGEE. The CDR3 length is 13 residues. The V and J ends lost 2 bases and 3 bases respectively, with 7 bases between them. The CDR3: CASSFTPTDTQYF. The CDR3 DNA reads as TGTGCCAGCAGCTTCACTCCTACAGATACGCAGTATTTT.

J is TRBJ1-6 and V is TRBV5-4, with a possible D match to TRBD1 (5 bases). Trimming took 0 bases from V and 1 from J, leaving 8 bases between them. The CDR3 runs 16 residues. Germline V gene lookup returns CDR1 SGHNT and CDR2 YYREEE (reference sequence). CDR3 nucleotides: TGTGCCAGCAGCTTGGATACAGGTTCCTATAATTCACCCCTCCACTTT. Protein product: CASSLDTGSYNSPLHF.

The chain combines TRBV19 with TRBJ1-5; 8 bases agree with TRBD1. The CDR3 contains 16 residues. The trim removed 6 bases at V and 6 bases at J, leaving 13 bases unmatched. Germline-derived CDR1 and CDR2 are LNHDA and SQIVND (reference sequence). The CDR3 DNA sequence: TGTGCCAGTAGGACGACTGGAGCAGGGGGCTTTCAGCCCCAGCATTTT. Amino acids: CASRTTGAGGFQPQHF.

V and J are TRBV9 and TRBJ2-1; D uncertain. Deletions cut 0 bases from V and 5 bases from J, with 12 bases between. The CDR3 runs to 15 residues. Germline values: CDR1 SGDLS, CDR2 YYNGEE. The CDR3 sequence: CASSVGVQPNNEQFF. The CDR3 DNA reads TGTGCCAGCAGCGTAGGGGTACAGCCCAACAATGAGCAGTTCTTC.

This clone was seen only once. The CDR3 here is CASSARRGGDTQYF. DNA for the CDR3: TGCGCCAGCAGCGCACGGCGGGGGGGGGATACGCAGTATTTT. V is TRBV4-1 and J is TRBJ2-3, with 9 nucleotides matching TRBD2. The CDR3 runs to 14 residues. Trimming cost V 5 bases and J 6 bases; bases outside gene matches: 6. CDR1 is MGHRA and CDR2 is YSYEKL in the germline V gene.

Notes on this clone: This specimen includes other DNA sequences encoding the same CDR3. The chain joins TRBV20-1 to TRBJ2-3, with D unclear. V lost 5 bases to trimming and J lost 3 bases, with 3 bases between them. In germline, CDR1 is DFQATT, CDR2 SNEGSKA (reference sequence). The CDR3 has 10 residues. The CDR3 sequence is CSAPTDTQYF. CDR3 DNA: TGCAGTGCTCCTACAGATACGCAGTATTTT.

This clone appeared a single time. This sequence joins TRBV11-3 and TRBJ2-1; D possibly corresponds to TRBD1 (5 bases). V lost 5 bases and J lost 4, with 18 bases in between. CDR1 is SGHNT and CDR2 is YENEEA in the germline V gene. The CDR3 length is 16 residues. This CDR3 is CASSLGPPPWYNEQFF. The CDR3 DNA follows: TGTGCCAGCAGCCTGGGGCCACCCCCCTGGTACAATGAGCAGTTCTTC.